A selection of T cell receptor beta chains follows, all from one sample in a study of Ad26.COV2.S vaccination and SARS-CoV-2 variants. Measured with immunoSEQ multiplex PCR; TCRdb has only the in-frame clones, and not every one. In the table there are around 450,000 clones, roughly nine tenths of which are singletons. The material sequenced was peripheral blood, taken in a trial of Ad26.COV2.S vaccine versus placebo. The receptors were gathered from a person aged 18-60 years who received the Ad26.COV2.S COVID-19 vaccine or a placebo. Each CDR3 is given with its conserved first and last residue. D genes are given only for firm matches. Only part of the rows carry a size: once, few, many, or a class if the clone is expanded.

TRBJ1-1 | TRBV7-2 | once | TRBD1 | TGTGCCAGCAGCTGGGACAGGGGGTCTACAAAATCCCCGGGCACTGAAGCTTTCTTT | CASSWDRGSTKSPGTEAFF
TRBJ1-5 | TRBV11-2 | . | TRBD1 | TGTGCCAGCAGCTTATTTGCAGGGGGCGGCAATCAGCCCCAGCATTTT | CASSLFAGGGNQPQHF
TRBJ2-1 | TRBV2 | . | TRBD1 | TGTGCCAGCACCAAAGGACAGGGTACCTACAATGAGCAGTTCTTC | CASTKGQGTYNEQFF
TRBJ2-5 | TRBV2 | . | TRBD2 | TGTGCCAGCAGCGAAGGGACTAGCGGCACGGGGACCCAGTACTTC | CASSEGTSGTGTQYF
TRBJ1-4 | TRBV5-5 | once | TRBD1 | TGTGCCAGCAGCCCGACAGGGGATGAAAAACTGTTTTTT | CASSPTGDEKLFF
TRBJ1-1 | TRBV12-5 | . | . | TGTGCTAGTGGTTTGGTACTGGGGAAGGGGTTGAACACTGAAGCTTTCTTT | CASGLVLGKGLNTEAFF
TRBJ1-2 | TRBV28 | . | . | TGTGCCAGCAGCCTTCCTGCCCTCTTGGGAGTCTATGGCTACACCTTC | CASSLPALLGVYGYTF
TRBJ1-5 | TRBV28 | . | . | TGTGCCACCAGTGGGGGGCACCAGAATCAGCCCCAGCATTTT | CATSGGHQNQPQHF
TRBJ1-6 | TRBV10-3 | . | TRBD1 | TGTGCCATCAATCAACAGGGGGCTAATTCACCCCTCCACTTT | CAINQQGANSPLHF
TRBJ2-5 | TRBV7-3 | . | TRBD2 | TGTGCCAGCAGCTCCGGAGCGGGGGTGGAAGAGACCCAGTACTTC | CASSSGAGVEETQYF
TRBJ2-1 | TRBV11-1 | . | . | TGTGCCAGCAGCTTAACCCAGGACAATGAGCAGTTCTTC | CASSLTQDNEQFF
TRBJ2-5 | TRBV11-3 | . | TRBD2 | TGTGCCAGCAGCCTCGGGAGGCAAGAGACCCAGTACTTC | CASSLGRQETQYF
TRBJ2-7 | TRBV19 | . | . | TGTGCCAGTAGTATGGGGTCCGAGCAGTACTTC | CASSMGSEQYF
TRBJ2-1 | TRBV5-4 | . | TRBD2 | TGTGCCAGCAGCCCCTCCCTAGGGAGGGCATTAAATGAGCAGTTCTTC | CASSPSLGRALNEQFF
TRBJ2-7 | TRBV7-6 | . | . | TGTGCCAGCAGCTTAGAAGCTAAAAGCTCCTACGAGCAGTACTTC | CASSLEAKSSYEQYF
TRBJ2-1 | TRBV7-9 | . | TRBD1 | TGTGCCAGCAGCCCCCCGACAGGGGTTGAGCAGTTCTTC | CASSPPTGVEQFF
TRBJ2-5 | TRBV19 | . | . | TGTGCCAGTAGTTTTTTATATTTGGACCGCCCGGAGACCCAGTACTTC | CASSFLYLDRPETQYF
TRBJ1-6 | TRBV10-3 | . | TRBD1 | TGTGCCATCAGTGAGATACCGGGACAGGGCCTGGGGACCCTCCACTTT | CAISEIPGQGLGTLHF
TRBJ1-2 | TRBV30 | . | . | TGTGCCTGGAGTCAAGGGAATTCTGGCTACACCTTC | CAWSQGNSGYTF
TRBJ2-2 | TRBV5-1 | . | . | TGCGCCAGCAGTTCGTGGCAGGGGTACACCGGGGAGCTGTTTTTT | CASSSWQGYTGELFF
TRBJ2-7 | TRBV7-9 | . | . | TGTGCCAGCAGCCGGTTAGCCTACGAGCAGTACTTC | CASSRLAYEQYF
TRBJ2-7 | TRBV27 | . | . | TGTGCCAGCAGTTTAGGGAACGGCTACGAGCAGTACTTC | CASSLGNGYEQYF
TRBJ1-6 | TRBV11-2 | . | . | TGTGCCAGCAGCTTGCGGGGCTCCTATAATTCACCCCTCCACTTT | CASSLRGSYNSPLHF
TRBJ2-5 | TRBV28 | . | TRBD2 | TGTGCCAGTGGGCTAGCGGGACAAGAGACCCAGTACTTC | CASGLAGQETQYF
TRBJ1-6 | TRBV5-1 | few | . | TGCGCCAGCAGCTTGGCCGGTGGGGCCCGCTCACCCCTCCACTTT | CASSLAGGARSPLHF
TRBJ1-1 | TRBV18 | once | . | TGTGCCAGCTCACCCGGCGGGAACACTGAAGCTTTCTTT | CASSPGGNTEAFF
TRBJ2-3 | TRBV7-7 | . | . | TGTGCTAGCAGCTTAGAGGCAGGGCCCGCGGATACGCAGTATTTT | CASSLEAGPADTQYF
TRBJ2-2 | TRBV6-5 | . | . | TGTGCCAGCAGTTACTCCGCGAGGGTGGGGGAGCTGTTTTTT | CASSYSARVGELFF
TRBJ1-4 | TRBV18 | . | TRBD1 | TGTGCCAGCTCACCACCCGGGACAGGGGGCGTAAAACTGTTTTTT | CASSPPGTGGVKLFF
TRBJ1-3 | TRBV6-5 | . | . | TGTGCCAGCAGTTACTCGGGACTCAGCTCTGGAAACACCATATATTTT | CASSYSGLSSGNTIYF
TRBJ1-2 | TRBV18 | once | . | TGTGCCAGCTCACTCCCGGGAGGTGTTCATAACTATGGCTACACCTTC | CASSLPGGVHNYGYTF
TRBJ2-1 | TRBV7-6 | once | . | TGTGCCAGCAGCTACCTCGGGATGGGCGCAGACAATGAGCAGTTCTTC | CASSYLGMGADNEQFF
TRBJ2-5 | TRBV28 | . | TRBD1 | TGTGCCAGCAGCCCGGGACAGGGCCCAAGTTTGACCCAGTACTTC | CASSPGQGPSLTQYF
TRBJ1-1 | TRBV7-9 | . | TRBD1 | TGTGCCAGCAGCTCCTCCGGACAGGGGGGACGGACTGAAGCTTTCTTT | CASSSSGQGGRTEAFF
TRBJ1-2 | TRBV9 | . | TRBD1 | TGTGCCAGCACCAATCAAGGGACAGTAAGTTATGGCTACACCTTC | CASTNQGTVSYGYTF
TRBJ2-2 | TRBV7-3 | . | TRBD1 | TGTGCCAGCAGCTTAATGGGACAGGGATTCGCCGGGGAGCTGTTTTTT | CASSLMGQGFAGELFF
TRBJ2-7 | TRBV9 | . | . | TGTGCCAGCAGCAGACTGGACCACCCCTACGAGCAGTACTTC | CASSRLDHPYEQYF
TRBJ2-5 | TRBV5-6 | . | . | TGTGCCAGCAGCTTGGAGAGGTTGGAGACCCAGTACTTC | CASSLERLETQYF
TRBJ1-2 | TRBV2 | . | TRBD1 | TGTGCCAGCGGGACAGGCTATGGCTACACCTTC | CASGTGYGYTF
TRBJ1-2 | TRBV5-1 | . | . | TGCGCCAGCAGCTTGGTCCCTCACATCTATGGCTACACCTTC | CASSLVPHIYGYTF
TRBJ2-7 | TRBV25-1 | . | TRBD2 | TGTGCCAGCAGTGATTCCAATAGCGGGAGATCCTACGAGCAGTACTTC | CASSDSNSGRSYEQYF
TRBJ2-2 | TRBV7-7 | . | . | TGTGCTAGCAGTCTCATAGGGGGGACGAACACCGGGGAGCTGTTTTTT | CASSLIGGTNTGELFF
TRBJ2-1 | TRBV7-2 | . | . | TGTGCCAGCAGCTTGAGTCAGCTGAGCTCCTACAATGAGCAGTTCTTC | CASSLSQLSSYNEQFF
TRBJ2-1 | TRBV5-5 | few | TRBD2 | TGTGCCAGCAGCTTTAGGTTGACTAGCGGGAGGGCCAGCACCTACAATGAGCAGTTCTTC | CASSFRLTSGRASTYNEQFF
TRBJ2-5 | TRBV7-8 | . | . | TGTGCCAGCAGCCCCTCAGGAAGGGGAGAGACCCAGTACTTC | CASSPSGRGETQYF
TRBJ2-4 | TRBV7-2 | . | . | TGTGCCAGCAGCTTAGTGAGGGTCTCGGCCAAAAACATTCAGTACTTC | CASSLVRVSAKNIQYF
TRBJ2-2 | TRBV6-2/TRBV6-3 | once | . | TGTGCCAGCAGTTACGTCCTGAAAAACACCGGGGAGCTGTTTTTT | CASSYVLKNTGELFF
TRBJ2-7 | TRBV18 | once | . | TGTGCCAGCTCACCAGGGGCCTACGAGCAGTACTTC | CASSPGAYEQYF
TRBJ2-7 | TRBV7-6 | . | . | TGTGCCAGCAGCTTAGCGAATCGGCAGGTCAGCTCCTACGAGCAGTACTTC | CASSLANRQVSSYEQYF
TRBJ1-2 | TRBV27 | . | TRBD1 | TGTGCCACAAGGACAGGGGGGAACTATGGCTACACCTTC | CATRTGGNYGYTF
TRBJ1-1 | TRBV18 | once | . | TGTGCCAGCTCACCAATCTCCAGTCCGGGTAACACTGAAGCTTTCTTT | CASSPISSPGNTEAFF
TRBJ2-3 | TRBV7-2 | once | . | TGTGCCAGCAGCTTCTACACAGATACGCAGTATTTT | CASSFYTDTQYF